These T cell receptor beta chains were read from a single sample in a study of CD4+ T cells in melanoma. The protocol was immunoSEQ multiplex PCR, while the TCRdb copy is restricted to in-frame clones and leaves out a portion. The table includes about 5,700 clones, 55% to 75% detected once. Source material: cells from a culture (not recorded whether cultured in vitro). The receptors were sampled from a human donor with melanoma. Both conserved end residues are part of each CDR3. D genes are given only for firm matches. The size entry is marked missing in some rows and otherwise reads once, few, many or a size class.

v_call: TRBV5-1
j_call: TRBJ1-2
clone_size: .
d_call: .
cdr3_nt: TGCGCCAGCAGCTTGGTTGACTCCCGTCGAAACTATGGCTACACCTTC
cdr3_aa: CASSLVDSRRNYGYTF

v_call: TRBV7-3
j_call: TRBJ2-2
clone_size: .
d_call: TRBD2
cdr3_nt: TGTGCCAGCAGCGGTGGACTAGCAACCGGGGAGCTGTTTTTT
cdr3_aa: CASSGGLATGELFF

v_call: TRBV9
j_call: TRBJ1-2
clone_size: .
d_call: .
cdr3_nt: TGTGCCAGCAGCCCGGCAGGGTATGGCTACACCTTC
cdr3_aa: CASSPAGYGYTF

v_call: TRBV5-1
j_call: TRBJ2-2
clone_size: .
d_call: TRBD2
cdr3_nt: TGCGCCAGCAGCGGACTAGCGGGGGGCATCATCGGGGAGCTGTTTTTT
cdr3_aa: CASSGLAGGIIGELFF

v_call: TRBV7-6
j_call: TRBJ1-2
clone_size: .
d_call: TRBD1
cdr3_nt: TGTGCCAGCAGCTCCGTCCTTCGGACAGGGAGAGGGGCCTATGGCTACACCTTC
cdr3_aa: CASSSVLRTGRGAYGYTF

v_call: TRBV29-1
j_call: TRBJ1-5
clone_size: .
d_call: .
cdr3_nt: TGCAGCGCAACCAGGGGAAGCAATCAGCCCCAGCATTTT
cdr3_aa: CSATRGSNQPQHF

v_call: TRBV4-3
j_call: TRBJ2-7
clone_size: .
d_call: .
cdr3_nt: TGCGCCAGCAGCCAAGACAGTTCCCTCTCCTACGAGCAGTACTTC
cdr3_aa: CASSQDSSLSYEQYF

v_call: TRBV2
j_call: TRBJ2-4
clone_size: .
d_call: TRBD2
cdr3_nt: TGTGCCAGCAGCGCCGAGCGGGGGGGATCAAACATTCAGTACTTC
cdr3_aa: CASSAERGGSNIQYF

v_call: TRBV7-9
j_call: TRBJ2-7
clone_size: .
d_call: TRBD1
cdr3_nt: TGTGCCAGCAGTACCACAGGGGATTCCTACGAGCAGTACTTC
cdr3_aa: CASSTTGDSYEQYF

v_call: TRBV4-1
j_call: TRBJ1-1
clone_size: large
d_call: .
cdr3_nt: TGCGCCAGCAAAACAGGGAAGAACACTGAAGCTTTCTTT
cdr3_aa: CASKTGKNTEAFF

v_call: TRBV3-1/TRBV3-2
j_call: TRBJ1-1
clone_size: once
d_call: TRBD1
cdr3_nt: TGTGCCAGCAGCCAAGCGAACAGGGGCGAAGCTTTCTTT
cdr3_aa: CASSQANRGEAFF

v_call: TRBV2
j_call: TRBJ1-6
clone_size: .
d_call: TRBD1
cdr3_nt: TGTGCCAGCAGTGAACAGGGGGCGTCTAATTCACCCCTCCACTTT
cdr3_aa: CASSEQGASNSPLHF

v_call: TRBV13
j_call: TRBJ1-1
clone_size: .
d_call: .
cdr3_nt: TGTGCCAGCAGCTTACGGGACACCTTATCGAACACTGAAGCTTTCTTT
cdr3_aa: CASSLRDTLSNTEAFF

v_call: TRBV5-1
j_call: TRBJ2-7
clone_size: .
d_call: .
cdr3_nt: TGCGCCAGCAGCTTAGACAGCCGGGGGTACTACGAGCAGTACTTC
cdr3_aa: CASSLDSRGYYEQYF

v_call: TRBV6-5
j_call: TRBJ2-3
clone_size: once
d_call: .
cdr3_nt: TGTGCCAGCAGTTACTCAACGGGGTTAGGCACAGATACGCAGTATTTT
cdr3_aa: CASSYSTGLGTDTQYF

v_call: TRBV9
j_call: TRBJ2-1
clone_size: .
d_call: .
cdr3_nt: TGTGCCAGCAGCGTAGGTTACAATGAGCAGTTCTTC
cdr3_aa: CASSVGYNEQFF

v_call: TRBV30
j_call: TRBJ1-2
clone_size: few
d_call: TRBD1
cdr3_nt: TGTGCCTGGAGGGGACAGAGCTTCTATGGCTACACCTTC
cdr3_aa: CAWRGQSFYGYTF

v_call: TRBV27
j_call: TRBJ2-7
clone_size: .
d_call: .
cdr3_nt: TGTGCCAGCAGTTTAGGCACGGAGGGATCCTACGAGCAGTACTTC
cdr3_aa: CASSLGTEGSYEQYF

v_call: TRBV2
j_call: TRBJ1-2
clone_size: few
d_call: TRBD1
cdr3_nt: TGTGCCAGCAGCCGACAGGGGCCGGACTATGGCTACACCTTC
cdr3_aa: CASSRQGPDYGYTF

v_call: TRBV7-6
j_call: TRBJ2-1
clone_size: .
d_call: TRBD1
cdr3_nt: TGTGCCAGCGGATCACAGGGGGGAGAACGGCAGTTCTTC
cdr3_aa: CASGSQGGERQFF

v_call: TRBV19
j_call: TRBJ1-4
clone_size: .
d_call: .
cdr3_nt: TGTGCCAGTAGGCTGGGGTCGGTTCGTGAAAAACTGTTTTTT
cdr3_aa: CASRLGSVREKLFF

v_call: TRBV11-2
j_call: TRBJ2-7
clone_size: .
d_call: TRBD1
cdr3_nt: TGTGCCAGCAGCCCAATAGCCCGGGACAGAAACTACGAGCAGTACTTC
cdr3_aa: CASSPIARDRNYEQYF

v_call: TRBV25-1
j_call: TRBJ1-3
clone_size: .
d_call: .
cdr3_nt: TGTGCCAGCAGTGAACTAATAGTGGGCACCATATATTTT
cdr3_aa: CASSELIVGTIYF

v_call: TRBV20-1
j_call: TRBJ1-2
clone_size: few
d_call: .
cdr3_nt: TGCAGTGCTAGCCCCACAGTTGGCTACACCTTC
cdr3_aa: CSASPTVGYTF

v_call: TRBV7-2
j_call: TRBJ1-2
clone_size: few
d_call: .
cdr3_nt: TGTGCCAGCAGCTTAGCGGCGGGCGGGGGTCTTGGCTACACCTTC
cdr3_aa: CASSLAAGGGLGYTF

v_call: TRBV11-2
j_call: TRBJ1-2
clone_size: .
d_call: .
cdr3_nt: TGTGCCAGCAGCTTAGGGGTCGGGGACTATGGCTACACCTTC
cdr3_aa: CASSLGVGDYGYTF

v_call: TRBV5-5
j_call: TRBJ2-7
clone_size: .
d_call: TRBD1
cdr3_nt: TGTGCCAGCAGCTTACCCAGGACAGGCGGCTTGGGCTACGAGCAGTACTTC
cdr3_aa: CASSLPRTGGLGYEQYF

v_call: TRBV4-1
j_call: TRBJ1-3
clone_size: .
d_call: .
cdr3_nt: TGCGCCAGCAGCCAAGATGGCCGCCCCGGCCAGGTGAGGAACACCATATATTTT
cdr3_aa: CASSQDGRPGQVRNTIYF

v_call: TRBV7-3
j_call: TRBJ1-1
clone_size: .
d_call: .
cdr3_nt: TGTGCCAGCAGCTTAAACCCAGGGAACACTGAAGCTTTCTTT
cdr3_aa: CASSLNPGNTEAFF

v_call: TRBV4-3
j_call: TRBJ2-1
clone_size: .
d_call: TRBD1
cdr3_nt: TGCGCCAGCAGCCAAGATTCAGGGACAGGGAAAAATGAGCAGTTCTTC
cdr3_aa: CASSQDSGTGKNEQFF

v_call: TRBV13
j_call: TRBJ2-7
clone_size: few
d_call: .
cdr3_nt: TGTGCCAGCAGCTTAGGGACATCGAGCTCCTACGAGCAGTACTTC
cdr3_aa: CASSLGTSSSYEQYF

v_call: TRBV28
j_call: TRBJ1-6
clone_size: .
d_call: .
cdr3_nt: TGTGCCAGCAGTTTAAACGGGGGTACGTTCTCACCCCTCCACTTT
cdr3_aa: CASSLNGGTFSPLHF

v_call: TRBV21-1
j_call: TRBJ2-7
clone_size: .
d_call: .
cdr3_nt: TGTGCCAGCAGGGGGGGACAGGGGTATCGGGAGCAGTACTTC
cdr3_aa: CASRGGQGYREQYF

v_call: TRBV27
j_call: TRBJ1-2
clone_size: .
d_call: .
cdr3_nt: TGTGCCAGCACCTCTCTCGGGACCGGGACATTACATGGCTACACCTTC
cdr3_aa: CASTSLGTGTLHGYTF

v_call: TRBV19
j_call: TRBJ1-5
clone_size: .
d_call: .
cdr3_nt: TGTGCCAGTAGTATACGGGGTGTCGGAAGCAATCAGCCCCAGCATTTT
cdr3_aa: CASSIRGVGSNQPQHF

v_call: TRBV2
j_call: TRBJ2-7
clone_size: .
d_call: .
cdr3_nt: TGTGCCAGCAGTGGGGGGTACGAGCAGTACTTC
cdr3_aa: CASSGGYEQYF

v_call: TRBV28
j_call: TRBJ1-5
clone_size: .
d_call: .
cdr3_nt: TGTGCCAGCAGGTCGGGGATCGTCGGCAATCAGCCCCAGCATTTT
cdr3_aa: CASRSGIVGNQPQHF

v_call: TRBV18
j_call: TRBJ2-1
clone_size: .
d_call: TRBD1
cdr3_nt: TGTGCCAGCTCGGTGAGTGGGACAGGGTTCAATGAGCAGTTCTTC
cdr3_aa: CASSVSGTGFNEQFF

v_call: TRBV9
j_call: TRBJ2-1
clone_size: once
d_call: .
cdr3_nt: TGTGCCAGCAGCCCATATGACTTGGAGGCTGAGCAGTTCTTC
cdr3_aa: CASSPYDLEAEQFF

v_call: TRBV5-4
j_call: TRBJ1-2
clone_size: .
d_call: TRBD1
cdr3_nt: TGTGCCAGCAGTTTCACAGGGGGCAGCAGCTATGGCTACACCTTC
cdr3_aa: CASSFTGGSSYGYTF

v_call: TRBV7-9
j_call: TRBJ2-7
clone_size: .
d_call: .
cdr3_nt: TGTGCCAGCAGCGAAGACAGGAAATACTACGAGCAGTACTTC
cdr3_aa: CASSEDRKYYEQYF

v_call: TRBV9
j_call: TRBJ2-2
clone_size: .
d_call: TRBD2
cdr3_nt: TGTGCCAGCAGCGCGGGACTAGCGGGGACTTTTTCCGGGGAGCTGTTTTTT
cdr3_aa: CASSAGLAGTFSGELFF